This TCR beta chain was documented in a study of blood T cells in healthy people across ages. Study-wide results and caveats: It was the long-lived donors that had more naive CD4+ cells and higher diversity than aged donors.

Alongside a J-beta primer mix, a sample-barcoded 5' primer served in a second PCR lasting roughly 6 to 11 cycles. Every molecule of cDNA carried a tag from a template-switch adaptor with 12 random nucleotides. TCRdb recomputed calls from the 5' RACE reads with MiXCR, one row per CDR3 protein. The sample holds around 1.5 million distinct CDR3 sequences, approximately 40% seen once. The V gene end was trimmed by 6 bases and the J gene end by 8 bases; junction bases not matched to a gene: 5. CDR3 length: 14 residues. Germline lookup yields CDR1 MNHNY and CDR2 SVGAGI (reference sequence). Note on this clonotype: Its antigen is unidentified.

Input material: blood. This chain connects TRBV6-6 to TRBJ1-6; 9 bases fit TRBD1. The TCR originated in a woman between 18 and 30 years old in good health. CDR3 in amino acids: CASRRQGVYSPLHF. In DNA form, the CDR3 reads TGTGCCAGCAGAAGACAGGGGGTTTATTCACCCCTCCACTTT.